The 5 T cell receptor beta chains presented below share a single source sample, sequenced in a study of T-cell reconstitution after alpha-beta-depleted transplantation in children. Unique molecular identifiers were used to barcode this TCRbeta library. TCRdb itself ran the PCR reads through MiXCR, one entry per CDR3 protein. Found here are some 260,000 distinct CDR3 sequences, 24% of them singletons; the top ten hold around 4.8%. The specimen was PBMCs, mostly from graft donor cells, collected 360 days after TCRalphabeta/CD19-depleted stem cell transplant. The receptor set was obtained from a female patient aged 2-9 years who had a stem cell transplant for congenital amegakaryocytic thrombocytopenia, so the T cells may come from the graft donor.

CDR3 region: CASSQEGRNTGELFF. CDR3 coding DNA: TGCGCCAGCAGCCAAGAGGGCAGAAACACCGGGGAGCTGTTTTTT. The chain uses TRBV4-1 and TRBJ2-2; D is unresolved. The germline V and J ends were trimmed by 0 bases and 2 bases, with 7 bases remaining between them. This CDR3 is 15 amino acids long. Germline values: CDR1 MGHRA, CDR2 YSYEKL.

The rearrangement joins TRBV27 to TRBJ1-5, with D maybe TRBD1 (5 bases). Trimming shortened V by 4 bases and J by 7 bases, and 14 bases separated the two germline ends. The germline V gene has CDR1 MNHEY and CDR2 SMNVEV (reference sequence). This CDR3 region has 14 residues. The CDR3 coding sequence is TGTGCCAGCAGTTCCAGGGTTTCAGGACAGCCCCAGCATTTT. Amino acid sequence: CASSSRVSGQPQHF.

This rearrangement joins TRBV18 to TRBJ2-7; TRBD2 might be the D (5 bases). This CDR3 spans 14 amino acids. Germline lookup yields CDR1 KGHSH and CDR2 LQKENI. V lost 3 bases, J lost 2 bases, and 11 bases lay in between. The CDR3 DNA is TGTGCCAGCTCACCGAGGGTGCCACCCTACGAGCAGTACTTC. This encodes CASSPRVPPYEQYF.

This clonotype has a handful of counts. The chain has TRBV5-1 and TRBJ2-3, with 13 bases matching TRBD2. The germline gives CDR1 SGHRS, CDR2 YFSETQ. Trimming took 4 bases from V and 1 from J; bases not matched to a gene: 3. The CDR3 is made up of 16 amino acids. CDR3 DNA: TGCGCCAGCAGCACAGGACTAGCGGGAGGCACAGATACGCAGTATTTT. Encoded protein: CASSTGLAGGTDTQYF.

The chain carries TRBV20-1 and TRBJ2-6; the D is unclear. Trimming stripped 6 bases from V and 0 bases from J, with 6 bases between. The CDR3 runs 13 residues. In germline, CDR1 is DFQATT, CDR2 SNEGSKA (reference sequence). This CDR3 is CSATSSGANVLTF. In nucleotides, the CDR3 is TGCAGTGCAACAAGCTCTGGGGCCAACGTCCTGACTTTC.